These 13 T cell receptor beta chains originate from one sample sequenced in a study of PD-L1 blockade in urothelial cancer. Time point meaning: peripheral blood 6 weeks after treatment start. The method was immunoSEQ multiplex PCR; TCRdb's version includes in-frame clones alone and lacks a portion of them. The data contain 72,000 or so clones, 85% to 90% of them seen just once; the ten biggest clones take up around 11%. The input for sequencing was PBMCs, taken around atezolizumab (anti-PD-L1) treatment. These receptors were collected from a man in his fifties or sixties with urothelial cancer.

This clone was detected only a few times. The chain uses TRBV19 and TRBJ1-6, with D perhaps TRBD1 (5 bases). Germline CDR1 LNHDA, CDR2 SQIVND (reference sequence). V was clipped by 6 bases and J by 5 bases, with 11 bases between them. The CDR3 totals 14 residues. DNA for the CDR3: TGTGCCAGTAGAGCGGGGGAAAATAATTCACCCCTCCACTTT. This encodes CASRAGENNSPLHF.

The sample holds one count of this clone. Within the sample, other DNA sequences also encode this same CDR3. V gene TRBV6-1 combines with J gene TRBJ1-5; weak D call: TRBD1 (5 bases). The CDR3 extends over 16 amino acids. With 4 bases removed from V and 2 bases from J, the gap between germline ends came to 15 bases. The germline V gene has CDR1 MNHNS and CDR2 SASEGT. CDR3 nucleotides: TGTGCCAGCAGTGGCACAGGACAAGGCGGCAATCAGCCCCAGCATTTT. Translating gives CASSGTGQGGNQPQHF.

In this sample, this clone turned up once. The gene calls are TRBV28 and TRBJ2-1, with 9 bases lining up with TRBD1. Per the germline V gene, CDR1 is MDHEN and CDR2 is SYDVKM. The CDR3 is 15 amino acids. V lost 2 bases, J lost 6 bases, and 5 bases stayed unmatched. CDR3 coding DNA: TGTGCCAGCAGTTTAGGGGACAGGGACATCAATGAGCAGTTCTTC. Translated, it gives CASSLGDRDINEQFF. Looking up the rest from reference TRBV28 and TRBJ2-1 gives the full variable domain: DVKVTQSSRYLVKRTGEKVFLECVQDMDHENMFWYRQDPGLGLRLIYFSYDVKMKEKGDIPEGYSVSREKKERFSLILESASTNQTSMYLCASSLGDRDINEQFFGPGTRLTVL.

CDR3: CASSSVIYEQYF. The CDR3 region has the DNA TGTGCCAGCAGTTCTGTTATCTACGAGCAGTACTTC. The chain couples TRBV28 to TRBJ2-7, with unresolved D. In germline, CDR1 is MDHEN, CDR2 SYDVKM. V gave up 4 bases and J gave up 3 bases, with 7 bases separating them. The CDR3 extends over 12 amino acids.

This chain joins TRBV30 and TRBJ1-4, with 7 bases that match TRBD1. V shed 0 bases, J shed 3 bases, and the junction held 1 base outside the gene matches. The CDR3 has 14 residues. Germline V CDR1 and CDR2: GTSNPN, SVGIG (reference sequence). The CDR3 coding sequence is TGTGCCTGGAGTGTAGGGACAGCTAATGAAAAACTGTTTTTT. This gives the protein CAWSVGTANEKLFF.

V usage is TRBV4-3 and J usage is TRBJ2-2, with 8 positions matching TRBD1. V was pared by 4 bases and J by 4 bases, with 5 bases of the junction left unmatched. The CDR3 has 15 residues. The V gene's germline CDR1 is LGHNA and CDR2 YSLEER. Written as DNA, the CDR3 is TGCGCCAGCAGCCTGGGACAGGTGACCACCGGGGAGCTGTTTTTT. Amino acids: CASSLGQVTTGELFF.

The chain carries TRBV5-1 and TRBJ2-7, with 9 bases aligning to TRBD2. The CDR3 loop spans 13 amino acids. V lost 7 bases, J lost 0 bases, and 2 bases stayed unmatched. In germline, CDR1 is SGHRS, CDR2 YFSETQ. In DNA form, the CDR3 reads TGCGCCAGCCATAGCGGGAGCTCCTACGAGCAGTACTTC. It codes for CASHSGSSYEQYF.

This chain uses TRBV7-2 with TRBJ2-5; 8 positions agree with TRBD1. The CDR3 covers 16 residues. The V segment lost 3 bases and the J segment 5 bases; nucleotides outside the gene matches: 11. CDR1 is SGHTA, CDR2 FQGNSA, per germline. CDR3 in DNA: TGTGCCAGCAGCTTCTACGGACAGGGCCAGAGGGAGACCCAGTACTTC. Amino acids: CASSFYGQGQRETQYF.

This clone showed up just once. The CDR3 nucleotides read TGTGCCTGGTACAGGGCCAACGAAGCTTTCTTT. It translates to CAWYRANEAFF. V gene TRBV30 combines with J gene TRBJ1-1, with D possibly being TRBD1 (6 bases). Germline V gene sequence: CDR1 GTSNPN, CDR2 SVGIG (reference sequence). V was trimmed by 5 bases and J by 8 bases, leaving 12 bases between them. The CDR3 totals 11 residues.

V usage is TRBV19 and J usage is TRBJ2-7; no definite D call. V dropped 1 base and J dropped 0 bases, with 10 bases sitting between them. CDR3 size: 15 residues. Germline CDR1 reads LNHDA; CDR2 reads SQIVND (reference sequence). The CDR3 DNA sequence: TGTGCCAGTAGTATAGTCAGAAGAAGCTCCTACGAGCAGTACTTC. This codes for CASSIVRRSSYEQYF.

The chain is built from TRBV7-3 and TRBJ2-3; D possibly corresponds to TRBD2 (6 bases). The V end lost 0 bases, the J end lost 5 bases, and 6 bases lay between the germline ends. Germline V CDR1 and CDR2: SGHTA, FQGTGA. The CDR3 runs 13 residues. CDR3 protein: CASSLTREDTQYF. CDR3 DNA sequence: TGTGCCAGCAGCTTAACGCGGGAAGATACGCAGTATTTT.

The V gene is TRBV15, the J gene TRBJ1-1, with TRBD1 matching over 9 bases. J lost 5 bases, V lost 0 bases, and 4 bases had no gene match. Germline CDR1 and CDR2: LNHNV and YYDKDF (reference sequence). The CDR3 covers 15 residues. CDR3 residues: CATSRDNRGLTEAFF. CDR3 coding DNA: TGTGCCACCAGCAGAGACAACAGGGGGCTGACTGAAGCTTTCTTT.

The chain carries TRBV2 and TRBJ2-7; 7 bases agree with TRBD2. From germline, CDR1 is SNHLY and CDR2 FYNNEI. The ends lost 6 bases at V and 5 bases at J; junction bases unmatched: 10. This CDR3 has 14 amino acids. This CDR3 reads CASRWASGRDEQYF. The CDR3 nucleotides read TGTGCCAGCAGGTGGGCTAGCGGAAGAGACGAGCAGTACTTC.